These 14 T cell receptor beta chains originate from one sample sequenced in a study of identical twins. TCRdb reanalysed the 5' RACE reads using MiXCR and keeps one entry per CDR3 protein. The sample gives about 240,000 distinct CDR3 sequences, roughly a tenth of which show up once; roughly 10% is in the top ten. The sequenced material came from memory T cells sorted from blood. The receptors were sampled from a man in his forties or fifties in good health.

Ten or more counts support this clonotype. This rearrangement joins TRBV4-1 to TRBJ2-6; 7 nucleotides match TRBD1. The CDR3 has 17 residues. CDR1 is MGHRA, CDR2 YSYEKL, per germline. The ends lost 1 base at V and 3 bases at J; junction bases unmatched: 6. The DNA of the CDR3 is TGCGCCAGCAGCCAAGTACCAGGGGGTTTTGGGGCCAACGTCCTGACTTTC. Translated, it gives CASSQVPGGFGANVLTF.

The chain has TRBV29-1 and TRBJ2-5; the D is unclear. The CDR3 has 12 amino acids. The V and J ends lost 4 bases and 5 bases respectively, with 11 bases between them. Germline CDR1 and CDR2: SQVTM and ANQGSEA. Here the CDR3 DNA reads TGCAGCGTTGTTAAGGATGGGGAGACCCAGTACTTC. Protein sequence: CSVVKDGETQYF.

This clonotype was detected only a few times. The rearrangement joins TRBV6-1 to TRBJ1-5; tentative D call: TRBD1 (6 bases). Germline loops: CDR1 MNHNS, CDR2 SASEGT. This CDR3 is built from 15 residues. Trimming left V 5 bases short and J 6 bases short, with 17 bases between. CDR3 loop: CASSQQQGGGQPQHF. CDR3 in DNA: TGTGCCAGCAGTCAGCAACAAGGGGGGGGTCAGCCCCAGCATTTT.

The chain links TRBV7-9 to TRBJ2-1, with TRBD1 matching 9 bases. V shed 8 bases, J shed 9 bases, and the junction held 8 bases outside the gene matches. The V gene's germline CDR1 is SEHNR and CDR2 FQNEAQ (reference sequence). CDR3 size: 13 residues. CDR3 in amino acids: CASGTGYMIEQFF. The CDR3, as DNA: TGTGCCAGCGGGACAGGGTACATGATTGAGCAGTTCTTC.

The table lists this clonotype with many counts. This chain links TRBV18 with TRBJ2-7, with TRBD1 matching 9 bases. J lost 12 bases, V lost 6 bases, and 9 bases had no gene match. CDR3 length equals 12 residues. Germline CDR1 reads KGHSH; CDR2 reads LQKENI. In DNA form, the CDR3 reads TGTGCCAGCTCTCCCGGGACAGGGTCTTGGTACTTC. Its translation: CASSPGTGSWYF.

This clonotype has a count of ten or more. This chain joins TRBV7-8 and TRBJ2-3; maybe TRBD2 (6 bases). V lost 5 bases, J lost 0 bases, and 12 bases lay in between. Germline V lookup: CDR1 SGHVS, CDR2 FQNEAQ. The CDR3 has 15 amino acids. The CDR3 protein is CASSRRDSSTDTQYF. The CDR3 nucleotides are TGTGCCAGCAGCCGCCGGGACTCCAGCACAGATACGCAGTATTTT.

The J gene is TRBJ2-3, the V gene TRBV5-1, with D tentatively TRBD1 or TRBD2 (5 bases each). This CDR3 spans 14 amino acids. V lost 1 base, J lost 3 bases, and 9 bases lay in between. The germline CDR1 and CDR2 sequences are SGHRS and YFSETQ. The CDR3 sequence: CASSLNGGTDTQYF. CDR3 coding DNA: TGCGCCAGCAGCTTGAATGGGGGAACAGATACGCAGTATTTT.

This clonotype was seen a few times. The chain joins TRBV5-1 to TRBJ1-2; D is perhaps TRBD1 (6 bases). V dropped 0 bases and J dropped 6 bases, with 6 bases sitting between them. Germline CDR1 is SGHRS and CDR2 is YFSETQ. This CDR3 region has 12 residues. This CDR3 reads CASSLDRDGYTF. The CDR3 DNA follows: TGCGCCAGCAGCTTGGACAGGGATGGCTACACCTTC. Full variable domain (outside the CDR3, taken from reference TRBV5-1 and TRBJ1-2): KAGVTQTPRYLIKTRGQQVTLSCSPISGHRSVSWYQQTPGQGLQFLFEYFSETQRNKGNFPGRFSGRQFSNSRSEMNVSTLELGDSALYLCASSLDRDGYTFGSGTRLTVV.

This clonotype was seen ten or more times. The rearrangement uses TRBV12-3 or TRBV12-4 and TRBJ1-6, with 7 nucleotides matching TRBD1. The trim removed 5 bases at V and 8 bases at J, leaving 12 bases unmatched. This CDR3 comprises 16 residues. CDR3 loop: CASSPWTGEIDSPLHF. In DNA, the CDR3 is TGTGCCAGCAGTCCATGGACAGGAGAGATAGATTCACCCCTCCACTTT.

The V call is TRBV7-8, the J call TRBJ1-3; maybe TRBD1 (5 bases). The V gene lost 2 bases and the J gene lost 0 bases, with 11 bases spanning the gap. Per germline, CDR1 SGHVS and CDR2 FQNEAQ. This CDR3 contains 16 residues. The CDR3: CASSLRRGTSGNTIYF. DNA for the CDR3: TGTGCCAGCAGCTTACGGCGGGGCACCTCTGGAAACACCATATATTTT.

There are a few counts of this clonotype. The chain joins TRBV6-1 to TRBJ2-1; D uncertain. V was pared by 2 bases and J by 5 bases, with 7 bases between. The CDR3 contains 13 residues. In germline, CDR1 is MNHNS, CDR2 SASEGT. The CDR3: CASSEQRDNEQFF. The DNA of the CDR3 is TGTGCCAGCAGTGAACAAAGGGACAATGAGCAGTTCTTC.

The chain is built from TRBV4-2 and TRBJ2-1, with a possible D match to TRBD2 (6 bases). The V gene's germline CDR1 is LGHNA and CDR2 YNFKEQ. There are 14 residues in the CDR3. Trimming removed 0 bases at V and 9 bases at J, with 12 bases between. CDR3 DNA sequence: TGTGCCAGCAGCCAAGATTCGGCGGGAAGTGAGCAGTTCTTC. Amino acids: CASSQDSAGSEQFF.

Ten or more counts support this clonotype. V usage is TRBV20-1 and J usage is TRBJ2-3, with D unresolved. Trimming removed 4 bases at V and 8 bases at J, with 16 bases between. There are 13 residues in the CDR3. Germline V gene lookup returns CDR1 DFQATT and CDR2 SNEGSKA (reference sequence). CDR3 sequence reads: CSATRQGIGTQYF. The CDR3 region has the DNA TGCAGTGCTACGAGACAAGGGATTGGTACGCAGTATTTT.

The CDR3 reads CASSLWGAGVEHEQFF. The CDR3 DNA reads TGTGCCAGCAGCCTGTGGGGGGCGGGAGTGGAACATGAGCAGTTCTTC. The chain couples TRBV7-9 to TRBJ2-1; D is perhaps TRBD2 (7 bases). V was cut by 5 bases and J by 8 bases, with 22 bases left in between. This CDR3 is 16 amino acids long. CDR1 is SEHNR and CDR2 is FQNEAQ in the germline V gene (reference sequence). Supplemented by reference TRBV7-9 and TRBJ2-1, the full variable domain reads DTGVSQNPRHKITKRGQNVTFRCDPISEHNRLYWYRQTLGQGPEFLTYFQNEAQLEKSRLLSDRFSAERPKGSFSTLEIQRTEQGDSAMYLCASSLWGAGVEHEQFFGPGTRLTVL.